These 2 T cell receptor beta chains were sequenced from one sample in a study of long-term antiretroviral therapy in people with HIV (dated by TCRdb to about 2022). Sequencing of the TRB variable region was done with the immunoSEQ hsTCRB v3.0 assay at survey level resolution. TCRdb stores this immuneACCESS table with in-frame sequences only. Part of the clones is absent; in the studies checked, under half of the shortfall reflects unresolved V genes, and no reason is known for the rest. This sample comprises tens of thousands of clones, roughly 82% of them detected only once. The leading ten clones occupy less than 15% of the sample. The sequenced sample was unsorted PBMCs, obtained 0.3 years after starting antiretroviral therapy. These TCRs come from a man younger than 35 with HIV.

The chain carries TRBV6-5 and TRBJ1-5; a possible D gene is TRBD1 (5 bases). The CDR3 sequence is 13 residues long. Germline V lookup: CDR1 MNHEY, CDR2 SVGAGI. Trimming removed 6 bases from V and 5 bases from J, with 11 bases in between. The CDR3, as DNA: TGTGCCAGCAGAAGGGGTCGGGATCAGCCCCAGCATTTT. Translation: CASRRGRDQPQHF.

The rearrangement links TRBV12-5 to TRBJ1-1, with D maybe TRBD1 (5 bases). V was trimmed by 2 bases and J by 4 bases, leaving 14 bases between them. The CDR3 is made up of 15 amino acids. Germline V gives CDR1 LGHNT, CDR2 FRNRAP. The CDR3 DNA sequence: TGTGCTAGTGGTTTGCCGGGACGCTCGGGCACTGAAGCTTTCTTT. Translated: CASGLPGRSGTEAFF.